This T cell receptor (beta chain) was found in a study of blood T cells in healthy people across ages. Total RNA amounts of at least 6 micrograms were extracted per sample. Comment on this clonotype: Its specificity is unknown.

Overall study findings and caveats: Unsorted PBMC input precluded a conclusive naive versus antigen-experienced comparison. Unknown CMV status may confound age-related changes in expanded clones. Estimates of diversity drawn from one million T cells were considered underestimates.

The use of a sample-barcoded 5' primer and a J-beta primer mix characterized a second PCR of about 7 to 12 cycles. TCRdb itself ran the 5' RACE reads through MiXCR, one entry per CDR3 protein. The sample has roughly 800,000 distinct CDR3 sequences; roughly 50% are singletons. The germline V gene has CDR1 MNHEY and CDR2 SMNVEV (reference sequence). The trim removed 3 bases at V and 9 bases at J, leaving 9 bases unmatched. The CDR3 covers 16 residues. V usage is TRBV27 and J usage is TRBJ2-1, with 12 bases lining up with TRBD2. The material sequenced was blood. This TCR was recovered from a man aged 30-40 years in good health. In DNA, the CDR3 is TGTGCCAGCAGTTTCGCATTGACTAGCGGGAGCCCTGAGCAGTTCTTC. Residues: CASSFALTSGSPEQFF.